This T cell receptor (beta chain) was sequenced for a study of cytomegalovirus exposure and HLA in healthy donors. This CDR3 spans 14 amino acids. V was trimmed by 0 bases and J by 4 bases, leaving 8 bases between them. Researchers ran the PCR with 60 Vbeta and 13 Jbeta primers. Here immunoSEQ multiplex PCR was the method, and the copy in TCRdb shows in-frame clones only, minus some. The table has some 120,000 clones, approximately 84% seen once. For this clone: Its antigen remains unknown.

Points from the study as a whole: There were approximately 150 TCR beta chains listed as cytomegalovirus-associated.

This TCR derives from a man in his fifties in good health and CMV-seronegative. The genes are TRBV5-7 and TRBJ1-5; maybe TRBD1 (5 bases). TRBV5-7 is an ORF, and what it does is uncertain. Sequencing was performed on PBMCs. The CDR3 coding sequence is TGTGCCAGCAGCTTGGACAGGTTTAATCAGCCCCAGCATTTT. As protein: CASSLDRFNQPQHF.